These T cell receptor beta chains were read from a single sample in a study of neoadjuvant nivolumab and ipilimumab in lung cancer. Libraries were prepared by immunoSEQ multiplex PCR; TCRdb keeps only in-frame clonotypes and omits some of them. The sample lists some 38,000 clones; roughly 89% were seen once. Sample: peripheral blood, taken before neoadjuvant nivolumab, alone or with ipilimumab. These receptor sequences come from an adult with non-small cell lung cancer. Each CDR3 is given with its conserved first and last residue.

V	J	CDR3
TRBV7-2	TRBJ2-7	CASSLVGQGARDEQYF
TRBV9	TRBJ1-2	CASSVEGQGNYGYTF
TRBV29-1	TRBJ2-3	CSVVGGVSDTQYF
TRBV5-1	TRBJ1-4	CASSLTGTGHEKLFF
TRBV5-1	TRBJ2-1	CASSRDPSGRAGNEQFF
TRBV5-4	TRBJ2-5	CASSLGLAGQETQYF
TRBV20-1	TRBJ2-5	CSEFSQETQYF
TRBV19	TRBJ1-1	CASSILGHQNTEAFF
TRBV7-9	TRBJ2-1	CASSLLSGSENEQFF
TRBV2	TRBJ2-2	CASSGQGIGELFF
TRBV6-5	TRBJ2-1	CASSFSTPYNEQFF
TRBV28	TRBJ1-5	CASIPGQGTGQPQHF
TRBV5-1	TRBJ2-2	CASSLAGAENTGELFF
TRBV9	TRBJ2-7	CASSVGGQVGEQYF
TRBV2	TRBJ1-1	CASSDGQGDTEAFF
TRBV2	TRBJ2-7	CASTLKNRDISEQYF
TRBV4-2	TRBJ1-3	CASSQVYSGNTIYF
TRBV18	TRBJ2-1	CASSSRAGDNEQFF
TRBV4-1	TRBJ2-7	CASSYSTGPYEQYF
TRBV4-1	TRBJ2-5	CASSQVPREPQETQYF
TRBV11-3	TRBJ2-1	CASSPRGAYNEQFF
TRBV7-8	TRBJ2-1	CASSLGVSSYNEQFF
TRBV5-5	TRBJ1-5	CASSLGRAEPQHF
TRBV4-1	TRBJ2-1	CASSREGIREQFF
TRBV16	TRBJ2-7	CASSWALTYEQYF
TRBV18	TRBJ1-5	CASSPYGDNQPQHF
TRBV5-6	TRBJ2-5	CASSTGTGGGETQYF
TRBV10-3	TRBJ2-5	CAISEQTDRVETQYF
TRBV6-1	TRBJ2-7	CASILRGGTYEQYF
TRBV7-7	TRBJ2-7	CASSLAGSSAEQYF
TRBV7-2	TRBJ1-1	CASSGHMGNTEAFF
TRBV5-1	TRBJ2-7	CASSFSGAHYEQYF
TRBV9	TRBJ1-2	CASSTWDRGVDYGYTF
TRBV5-8	TRBJ1-4	CASSFSGEPNEKLFF
TRBV5-1	TRBJ2-1	CASSWLDSGNEQFF
TRBV5-4	TRBJ2-3	CASSRAGTADTDTQYF
TRBV6-6	TRBJ2-1	CASKIGDNEQFF
TRBV27	TRBJ2-7	CASSTPGQGVHEQYF
TRBV5-4	TRBJ2-7	CASSRRTGNTYEQYF
TRBV2	TRBJ1-4	CASSELRTNEKLFF
TRBV11-1	TRBJ2-3	CASSLGEGTDTQYF